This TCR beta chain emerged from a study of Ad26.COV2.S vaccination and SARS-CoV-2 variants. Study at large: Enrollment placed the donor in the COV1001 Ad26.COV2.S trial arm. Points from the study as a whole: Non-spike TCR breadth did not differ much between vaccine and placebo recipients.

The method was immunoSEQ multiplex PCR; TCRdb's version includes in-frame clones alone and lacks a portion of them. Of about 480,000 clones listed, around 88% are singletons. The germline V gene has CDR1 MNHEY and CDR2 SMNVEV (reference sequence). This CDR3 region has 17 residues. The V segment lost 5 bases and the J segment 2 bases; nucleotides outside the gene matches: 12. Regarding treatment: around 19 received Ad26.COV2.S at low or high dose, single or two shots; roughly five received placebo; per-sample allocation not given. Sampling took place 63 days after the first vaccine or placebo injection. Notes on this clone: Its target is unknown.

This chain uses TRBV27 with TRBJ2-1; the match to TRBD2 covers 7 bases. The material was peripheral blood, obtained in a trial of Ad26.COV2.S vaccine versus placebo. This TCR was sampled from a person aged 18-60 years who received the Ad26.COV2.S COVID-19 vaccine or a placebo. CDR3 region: CASSTIAAGITYNEQFF. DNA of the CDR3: TGTGCCAGCAGTACGATCGCAGCGGGGATCACCTACAATGAGCAGTTCTTC.